This T cell receptor beta chain was sequenced for a study of blood T cell repertoires in COVID-19. Per the study methods: Researchers report that nucleated cell counts were estimated from reference gene primer amplification. Sequencing used immunoSEQ multiplex PCR; TCRdb keeps in-frame clones, though not all of them. V, J and clone size were drawn from that table, and D and trimming were deduced from the DNA. This table has about 100,000 clones, approximately 86% appearing once. Trimming took 0 bases from V and 0 from J, leaving 9 bases between them. In germline, CDR1 is KGHSH, CDR2 LQKENI. This CDR3 spans 16 amino acids.

This TCR was recovered from an elderly man with acute or convalescent COVID-19. Sequencing was performed on peripheral blood. The rearrangement links TRBV18 to TRBJ1-3, with D possibly being TRBD1 (6 bases). The CDR3 region is CASSPPGTRSGNTIYF. The CDR3 nucleotides read TGTGCCAGCTCACCACCCGGGACACGCTCTGGAAACACCATATATTTT.